The 5 T cell receptor beta chains reported below all come from one sample, sequenced in a study of blood T cell repertoires in COVID-19. TCRdb's table, derived via immunoSEQ multiplex PCR, lists solely in-frame clones and lacks some. The repertoire holds 60,000 to 90,000 clones, with roughly 89% as singletons. Sequenced sample: peripheral blood. The receptors here all came from a woman older than 75 with active or convalescent COVID-19.

The rearrangement joins TRBV7-9 to TRBJ1-5; D remains unclear. The V gene lost 1 base and the J gene lost 2 bases, with 12 bases spanning the gap. This CDR3 spans 16 amino acids. Germline lookup yields CDR1 SEHNR and CDR2 FQNEAQ (reference sequence). The CDR3 reads CASSLVAGSGNQPQHF. In DNA, the CDR3 is TGTGCCAGCAGCTTAGTGGCGGGTTCGGGCAATCAGCCCCAGCATTTT.

This chain uses TRBV5-1 with TRBJ2-2, with D maybe TRBD1 (8 bases). V lost 4 bases, J lost 4 bases, and 17 bases lay in between. The CDR3 has 16 amino acids. CDR1 SGHRS and CDR2 YFSETQ come from the germline V gene. The CDR3 region has the DNA TGCGCCAGCAGCCCCGGACAGGGAGGGTCCACCGGGGAGCTGTTTTTT. Protein sequence: CASSPGQGGSTGELFF.

The genes are TRBV27 and TRBJ1-1, with TRBD1 as a possible D gene (6 bases). Germline values: CDR1 MNHEY, CDR2 SMNVEV (reference sequence). Trimming removed 5 bases at V and 4 bases at J, with 14 bases between. The CDR3 runs to 14 residues. The CDR3 is CASSVQGSVTEAFF. The CDR3 region has the DNA TGTGCCAGCAGTGTACAGGGATCTGTCACTGAAGCTTTCTTT.

This clone appeared a few times. The V call is TRBV6-2 or TRBV6-3, the J call TRBJ1-5; no definite D call. V gave up 4 bases and J gave up 4 bases, with 5 bases separating them. CDR3 length: 12 amino acids. Per germline, CDR1 MNHEY and CDR2 SVGEGT. The CDR3 spells CASSLSNQPQHF. The CDR3 DNA reads TGTGCCAGCAGTTTATCGAATCAGCCCCAGCATTTT.

The chain joins TRBV5-6 to TRBJ2-5; D possibly corresponds to TRBD2 (6 bases). CDR3 length equals 17 residues. Germline V gene sequence: CDR1 SGHDT, CDR2 YYEEEE. Deletions cut 1 base from V and 5 bases from J, with 21 bases between. CDR3 nucleotides: TGTGCCAGCAGCTTGAAAGGAGGGGCCCTAGGTAGTGAGACCCAGTACTTC. Its translation: CASSLKGGALGSETQYF.